The clone carrying this T cell receptor (beta chain) turned up a few times. The antigen is not known. This entry is derived from a study of post-analysis software for immune sequencing data. At the level of the study: Secondary progressive, relapsing-remitting and progressive-relapsing multiple sclerosis were among the included disease courses.

Study-wide results and caveats: Four to six TRBV segments, including TRBV5-6, TRBV5-1 and TRBV20-1, were more frequent in patients than controls.

The library was made from cDNA and included unique molecular identifiers. One entry per CDR3 protein, called by TCRdb with MiXCR from the PCR reads. Of about 820,000 distinct CDR3 sequences listed, approximately 50% are singletons. Per the germline V gene, CDR1 is DFQATT and CDR2 is SNEGSKA (reference sequence). V shed 3 bases and J shed 0 bases, with 12 bases lying between them. This CDR3 spans 14 amino acids. The source is a girl aged 5-17 years with multiple sclerosis. The sample was blood. The V gene is TRBV20-1, the J gene TRBJ2-7; D gene ambiguous. The CDR3 DNA follows: TGCAGTGCTAGGGATATGGGCAACTCCTACGAGCAGTACTTC. This translates into CSARDMGNSYEQYF.